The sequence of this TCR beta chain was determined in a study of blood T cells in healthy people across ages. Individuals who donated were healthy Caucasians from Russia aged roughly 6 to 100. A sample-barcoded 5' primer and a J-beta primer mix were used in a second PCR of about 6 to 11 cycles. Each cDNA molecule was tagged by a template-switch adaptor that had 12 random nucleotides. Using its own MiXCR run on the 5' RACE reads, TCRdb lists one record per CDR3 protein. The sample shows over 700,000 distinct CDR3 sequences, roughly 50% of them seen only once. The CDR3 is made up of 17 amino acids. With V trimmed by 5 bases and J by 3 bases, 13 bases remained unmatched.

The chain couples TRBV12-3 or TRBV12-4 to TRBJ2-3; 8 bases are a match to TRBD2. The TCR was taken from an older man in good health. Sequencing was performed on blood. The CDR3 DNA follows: TGTGCCAGCAGTCCCCTAGGGAGCGGGAGAGGTACAGATACGCAGTATTTT. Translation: CASSPLGSGRGTDTQYF.